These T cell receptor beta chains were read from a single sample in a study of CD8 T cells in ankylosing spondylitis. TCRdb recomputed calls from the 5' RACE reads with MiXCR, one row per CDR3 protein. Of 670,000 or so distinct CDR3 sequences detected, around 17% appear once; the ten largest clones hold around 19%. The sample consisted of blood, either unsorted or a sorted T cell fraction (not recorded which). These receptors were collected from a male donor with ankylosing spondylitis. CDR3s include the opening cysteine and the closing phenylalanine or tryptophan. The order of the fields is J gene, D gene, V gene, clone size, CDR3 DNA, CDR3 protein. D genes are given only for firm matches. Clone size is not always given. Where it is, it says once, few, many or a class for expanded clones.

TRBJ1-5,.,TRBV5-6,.,TGTGCCAGCAGCTCCCGGGACATAAGCAATCAGCCCCAGCATTTT,CASSSRDISNQPQHF
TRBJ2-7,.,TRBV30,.,TGTGCCTGGAGCATCGGGACACCCTACGAGCAGTACTTC,CAWSIGTPYEQYF
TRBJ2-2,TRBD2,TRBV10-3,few,TGTGCCATCAGCAATACTGGGAGGGCCGGGGAGCTGTTTTTT,CAISNTGRAGELFF
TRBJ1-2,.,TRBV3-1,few,TGTGCCAGCAGCCAAGATTCAGAAATCTATGGCTACACCTTC,CASSQDSEIYGYTF
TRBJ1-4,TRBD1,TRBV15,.,TGTGCCACCAGCAGAGATGTAATGCGACAGGGAACTAATGAAAAACTGTTTTTT,CATSRDVMRQGTNEKLFF
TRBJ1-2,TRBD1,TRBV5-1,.,TGCGCCAGCAGCTCGGATACAGGGGTTGGAGCTAACTATGGCTACACCTTC,CASSSDTGVGANYGYTF
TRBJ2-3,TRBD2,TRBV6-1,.,TGTGCCAGCAGTGGTCGCGGGAGGGCCGAAGATACGCAGTATTTT,CASSGRGRAEDTQYF
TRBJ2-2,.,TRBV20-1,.,TGCAGTGCACCAAACCCAGGGACGACCACCGGGGAGCTGTTTTTT,CSAPNPGTTTGELFF
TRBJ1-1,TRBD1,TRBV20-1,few,TGCAGTGCTAAGGGGGCCACTGAAGCTTTCTTT,CSAKGATEAFF
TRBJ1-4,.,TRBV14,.,TGTGCCAGCAGCCCCGGTGCGGGCAAACTGTTTTTT,CASSPGAGKLFF
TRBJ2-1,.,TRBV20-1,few,TGCAGTGCCAAGGGCAGGAACTACAATGAGCAGTTCTTC,CSAKGRNYNEQFF
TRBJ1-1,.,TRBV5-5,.,TGTGCCAGCAGCTCTAACCGGTGGGGCATGAACACTGAAGCTTTCTTT,CASSSNRWGMNTEAFF
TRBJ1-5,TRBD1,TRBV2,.,TGTGCCAGCAGTGAAGCGCTGGACAGGGGAGGACAGCCCCAGCATTTT,CASSEALDRGGQPQHF
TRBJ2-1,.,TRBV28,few,TGTGCCAGCAGTTTTTTAGGGGCTAGCCTCAATGAGCAGTTCTTC,CASSFLGASLNEQFF
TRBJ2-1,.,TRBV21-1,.,TGTGCCAGCAGAGGTAGGCTACCCTACAATGAGCAGTTCTTC,CASRGRLPYNEQFF
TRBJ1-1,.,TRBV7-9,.,TGTGCCACCCAGTCGGAGGAAGATGGACTATTGAACACTGAAGCTTTCTTT,CATQSEEDGLLNTEAFF
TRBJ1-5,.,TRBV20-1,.,TGCAGTGCAACTAACAGGGTATATAGCAATCAGCCCCAGCATTTT,CSATNRVYSNQPQHF
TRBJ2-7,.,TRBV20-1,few,TGCAGTGCTAATAGCGCGGAACTTAGCTACGAGCAGTACTTC,CSANSAELSYEQYF
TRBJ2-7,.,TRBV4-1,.,TGCGCCAGCAGCCAGACCGGGGCAGGGCCCTACGAGCAGTACTTC,CASSQTGAGPYEQYF
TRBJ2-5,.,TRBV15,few,TGTGCCTCCAGGGACAGCGGGCAAGAGACCCAGTACTTC,CASRDSGQETQYF
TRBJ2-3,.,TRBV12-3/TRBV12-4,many,TGTGCCAGCAGCTTAGGTCAGGGTCCAGATACGCAGTATTTT,CASSLGQGPDTQYF
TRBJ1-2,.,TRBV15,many,TGTGCCACCAGCAGAGATGGGGTGTCCTATGGCTACACCTTC,CATSRDGVSYGYTF
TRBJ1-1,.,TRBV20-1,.,TGCAGTGCTAGTTGGGGAAACTTGAACACTGAAGCTTTCTTT,CSASWGNLNTEAFF
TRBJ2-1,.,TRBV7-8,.,TGTGCCAGCAGCTTACCGGGACCCCCGGCGAATGAGCAGTTCTTC,CASSLPGPPANEQFF
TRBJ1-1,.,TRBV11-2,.,TGTGCCAGCAGCTCTAACTGGGGGGGTACTGAAGCTTTCTTT,CASSSNWGGTEAFF
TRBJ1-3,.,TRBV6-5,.,TGTGCCAGCAGTTCAACGAGCTCTGGAAACACCATATATTTT,CASSSTSSGNTIYF
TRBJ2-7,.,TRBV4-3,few,TGCGCCAGCAGCCAATCCACGAGGGGCTACGAGCAGTACTTC,CASSQSTRGYEQYF
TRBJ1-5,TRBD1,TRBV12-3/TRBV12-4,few,TGTGCCAGCAGCCAAACAACAGGGGATCAGCCCCAGCATTTT,CASSQTTGDQPQHF
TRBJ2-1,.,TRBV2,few,TGTGCCAGCAGTGATGAGGCGGGATACAATGAGCAGTTCTTC,CASSDEAGYNEQFF
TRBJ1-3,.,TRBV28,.,TGTGCCAGCAGTTCCCGGAACTCTGGAAACACCATATATTTT,CASSSRNSGNTIYF
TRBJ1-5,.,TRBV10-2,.,TGCGCCAGCAGTGGCTGGTATCAGCCCCAGCATTTT,CASSGWYQPQHF
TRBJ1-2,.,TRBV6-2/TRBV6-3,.,TGTGCCAGCAGTAACAGGAATAACTATGGCTACACCTTC,CASSNRNNYGYTF
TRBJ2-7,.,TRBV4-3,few,TGCGCCAGCAGCCAAGCTGGCCACACCTACGAGCAGTACTTC,CASSQAGHTYEQYF
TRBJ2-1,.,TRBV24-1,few,TGTGCCACCAGTGACCCACCCGGACTCCAGGAGGCTTTACACAATGAGCAGTTCTTC,CATSDPPGLQEALHNEQFF
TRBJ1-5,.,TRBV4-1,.,TGCGCCAGCAGCCTGCTCGGGACACCAAATCAGCCCCAGCATTTT,CASSLLGTPNQPQHF
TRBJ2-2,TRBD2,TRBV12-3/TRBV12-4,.,TGTGCCAGCCGAGCGGGACCGAACACCGGGGAGCTGTTTTTT,CASRAGPNTGELFF
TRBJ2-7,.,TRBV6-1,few,TGTGCCAGCAGTGAAGGACTTAACTACGAGCAGTACTTC,CASSEGLNYEQYF
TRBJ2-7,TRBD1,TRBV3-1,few,TGTGCCAGCAGCACCGGCAGTTCGACAGGGGGGCGCGAGCAGTACTTC,CASSTGSSTGGREQYF
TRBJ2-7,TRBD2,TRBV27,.,TGTGCCAGCAGTCCGAATCCGGGACTAGCGGGTTACGAGCAGTACTTC,CASSPNPGLAGYEQYF
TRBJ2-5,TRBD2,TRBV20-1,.,TGCAGGATAGCGGGAGAGGTTGAGACCCAGTACTTC,CRIAGEVETQYF
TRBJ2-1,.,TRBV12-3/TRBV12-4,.,TGTGCCAGCAGTTCCGGTCGCTTGCTGTTCTTC,CASSSGRLLFF
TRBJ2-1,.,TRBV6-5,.,TGTGCCAGCAGTTACTCGTGGCCAGGGCTCGACAATGAGCAGTTCTTC,CASSYSWPGLDNEQFF
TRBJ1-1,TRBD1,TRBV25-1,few,TGTGCCAGCAGTGATATCAGGGGGCTAGATCCCACTGAAGCTTTCTTT,CASSDIRGLDPTEAFF
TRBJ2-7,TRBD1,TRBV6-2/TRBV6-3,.,TGTGCCAGCAGCACCGGGACAGGGCGTTACGAGCAGTACTTC,CASSTGTGRYEQYF
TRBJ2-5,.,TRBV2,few,TGTGCCAGCAGTGAATGGGCAGGTCGAGAGACCCAGTACTTC,CASSEWAGRETQYF
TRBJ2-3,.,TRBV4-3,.,TGCGCCAGCAGCCAAGAAGGGGGGGGTGCAGATACGCAGTATTTT,CASSQEGGGADTQYF
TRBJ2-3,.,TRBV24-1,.,TGTGCCACCAGTGAGTGGGGCAACACAGATACGCAGTATTTT,CATSEWGNTDTQYF
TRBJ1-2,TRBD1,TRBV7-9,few,TGTGCCAGCGCCCTGCCTGGAGACAGGGGAATCTATGGCTACACCTTC,CASALPGDRGIYGYTF
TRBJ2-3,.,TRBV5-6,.,TGTGCCAGCAGCCCGGCTTCGGTGGCAGATACGCAGTATTTT,CASSPASVADTQYF
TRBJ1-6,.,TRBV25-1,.,TGTGCCAGCAGTGACCAGTTTTTAAATTCACCCCTCCACTTT,CASSDQFLNSPLHF
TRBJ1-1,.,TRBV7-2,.,TGTGTCAGCAGATCACAGGATTACACTGAAGCTTTCTTT,CVSRSQDYTEAFF
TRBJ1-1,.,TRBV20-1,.,TGCAGTGCTCGGGGTAACCACGACACTGAAGCTTTCTTT,CSARGNHDTEAFF